These T cell receptor beta chains were read from a single sample in a study of glioma-infiltrating T cells. TCRdb recomputed calls from the multiplex PCR reads with MiXCR, one row per CDR3 protein. The sample lists about 140,000 distinct CDR3 sequences, roughly two fifths occurring once. The source material was glioma tissue, nonneoplastic brain tissue, or PBMCs (not recorded which). The receptors stem from a human donor with low-grade glioma or glioblastoma, undergoing nonglioma brain surgery, or in good health (not recorded which). Both conserved end residues are part of each CDR3. A D gene is named only where the DNA matches it firmly.

V	D	length	CDR3
TRBV28	TRBD1	14	CASSRDRVLYGYTF
TRBV7-6	NA	13	CARSYQGLAEAFF
TRBV19	NA	13	CASSSGLTDTQYF
TRBV4-1	NA	17	CASSQDMGVFNTGELFF
TRBV28	TRBD2	13	CASSLESGGAQYF
TRBV15	NA	17	CATSRVGQGSVSRGYTF
TRBV7-2	NA	14	CASSHARETYGYTF
TRBV7-2	TRBD2	17	CASSPSSGSVAYNEQFF
TRBV7-9	NA	14	CASSPQGMNTEAFF
TRBV28	TRBD1	14	CASRLQGAVYGYTF
TRBV27	TRBD2	17	CASSYIWTSGRGNEQFF
TRBV11-2	NA	15	CASSFTMDSPYEQYF
TRBV7-9	NA	15	CASSLVGLASNEQFF
TRBV20-1	TRBD1	17	CSALLTGTVTYNSPLHF
TRBV4-2	NA	18	CASSQDAIITGLNNEQFF
TRBV6-2/TRBV6-3	NA	12	CASRASGNTIYF
TRBV6-1	NA	13	CASSFRGYTEAFF
TRBV7-2	NA	12	CASSSSGYEQYF
TRBV7-9	NA	14	CASSPEDRPETQYF
TRBV2	NA	13	CASSERPAYGYTF